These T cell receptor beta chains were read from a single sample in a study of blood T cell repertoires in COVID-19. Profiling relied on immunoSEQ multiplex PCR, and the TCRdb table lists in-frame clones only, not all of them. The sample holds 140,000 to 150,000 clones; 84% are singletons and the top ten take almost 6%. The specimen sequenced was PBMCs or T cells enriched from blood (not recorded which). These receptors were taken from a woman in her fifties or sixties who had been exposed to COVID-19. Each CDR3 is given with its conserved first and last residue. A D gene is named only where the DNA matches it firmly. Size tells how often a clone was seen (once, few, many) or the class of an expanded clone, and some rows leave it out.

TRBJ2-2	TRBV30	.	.	TGTGCCTGGAGTATTAGTGCGAACACCGGGGAGCTGTTTTTT	CAWSISANTGELFF
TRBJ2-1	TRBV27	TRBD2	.	TGTGCCAGCAGTTTATCGCTGAGGACTAGCGGGGGTAACAATGAGCAGTTCTTC	CASSLSLRTSGGNNEQFF
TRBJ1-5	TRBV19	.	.	TGTGCCAGTAGTATATGGAGCGGGAATGGCAATCAGCCCCAGCATTTT	CASSIWSGNGNQPQHF
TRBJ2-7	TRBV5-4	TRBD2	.	TGTGCCAGCAGTTCTCCGGGGGGGGCCTGGGACGAGCAGTACTTC	CASSSPGGAWDEQYF
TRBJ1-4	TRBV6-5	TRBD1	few	TGTGCCAGCAAAAACGGGGGGACAGGGGGCGCGGAACTGTTTTTT	CASKNGGTGGAELFF
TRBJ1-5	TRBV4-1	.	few	TGCGCCAGCAGCCAAGTTGTGGCAGTCCATCAGCCCCAGCATTTT	CASSQVVAVHQPQHF
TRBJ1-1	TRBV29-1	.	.	TGCAGCGTTGCTAGGACACAGAACACTGAAGCTTTCTTT	CSVARTQNTEAFF
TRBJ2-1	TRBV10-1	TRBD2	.	TGCGCCAGCAGTGAGTATAGGAGCGGGAGAGCGCATGAGCAGTTCTTC	CASSEYRSGRAHEQFF
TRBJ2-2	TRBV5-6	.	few	TGTGCCAGCAGCGTCTTAGAGGACGGGGAGCTGTTTTTT	CASSVLEDGELFF
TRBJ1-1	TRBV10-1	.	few	TGCGCCAACCTCGACAGGCGGAACACTGAAGCTTTCTTT	CANLDRRNTEAFF
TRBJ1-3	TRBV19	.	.	TGTGCCAGTAGTATTATCGGTCCCGGAAACACCATATATTTT	CASSIIGPGNTIYF